This TCR beta chain was captured in a study of T cells in localized non-small cell lung cancer. Points from the study as a whole: The appearance of a median roughly 53 of the top 100 tumor clones was seen in adjacent lung. There was higher T cell clonality in uninvolved adjacent lung than in tumor, and it was highest there.

As concerns this clone: Its antigen is unknown.

The method was immunoSEQ multiplex PCR; TCRdb's version includes in-frame clones alone and lacks a portion of them. Found here are approximately 23,000 clones, 85% to 90% of them singletons; the top ten hold about an eighth. This receptor was identified in a male donor at least 60 years old with stage I lung adenocarcinoma. The source material was peripheral blood, sampled before any cancer treatment.

Here the CDR3 DNA reads TGTGCCAGCTCACCAGGCTCCTCCTACAATGAGCAGTTCTTC. This encodes CASSPGSSYNEQFF. The chain joins TRBV18 to TRBJ2-1, with D unclear. The CDR3 sequence is 14 residues long. V gave up 2 bases and J gave up 0 bases, with 5 bases separating them. CDR1 and CDR2 from the germline V gene are KGHSH and LQKENI.